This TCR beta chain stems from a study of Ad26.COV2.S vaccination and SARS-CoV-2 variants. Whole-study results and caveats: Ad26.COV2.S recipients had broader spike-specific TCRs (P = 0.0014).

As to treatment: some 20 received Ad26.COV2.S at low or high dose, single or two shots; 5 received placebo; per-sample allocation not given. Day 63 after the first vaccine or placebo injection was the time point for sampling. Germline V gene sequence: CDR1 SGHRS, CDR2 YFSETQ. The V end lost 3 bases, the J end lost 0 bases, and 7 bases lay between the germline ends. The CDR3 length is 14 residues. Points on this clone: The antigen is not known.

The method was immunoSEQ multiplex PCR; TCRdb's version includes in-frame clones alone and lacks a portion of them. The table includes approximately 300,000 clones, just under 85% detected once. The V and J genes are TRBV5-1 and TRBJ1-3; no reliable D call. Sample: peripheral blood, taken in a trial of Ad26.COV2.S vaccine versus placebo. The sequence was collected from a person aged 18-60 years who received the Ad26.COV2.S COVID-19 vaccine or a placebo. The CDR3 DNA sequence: TGCGCCAGCAGCTCGGGATTCTCTGGAAACACCATATATTTT. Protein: CASSSGFSGNTIYF.